Below, 8 T cell receptor beta chains from the same sample are listed, as sequenced in a study of OX40 agonist ivuxolimab in advanced cancers. The method was immunoSEQ multiplex PCR; TCRdb's version includes in-frame clones alone and lacks a portion of them. This repertoire shows 60,000 to 65,000 clones, roughly 86% found once; its top ten account for roughly 9.8%. Sequenced here: CD4+ or CD8+ T cells sorted from blood, sampled in a trial of the OX40 agonist ivuxolimab. The receptors derive from an adult with an advanced solid tumor such as melanoma, head and neck, liver or kidney cancer.

V is TRBV7-9 and J is TRBJ1-2; D is ambiguous. This CDR3 spans 12 amino acids. The ends were cut back, 4 bases at V and 8 bases at J, with 11 bases in the middle. Germline CDR1 is SEHNR and CDR2 is FQNEAQ (reference sequence). CDR3 DNA: TGTGCCAGCAGCTCGCCCCCAGGAGGCTACACCTTC. This translates into CASSSPPGGYTF.

The gene calls are TRBV5-4 and TRBJ2-5; 9 nucleotides agree with TRBD1. This CDR3 has 15 amino acids. Trimming took 3 bases from V and 2 from J; bases not matched to a gene: 5. The germline gives CDR1 SGHNT, CDR2 YYREEE (reference sequence). Here the CDR3 reads CASSSDRGSQETQYF. DNA of the CDR3: TGTGCCAGCAGCTCGGACAGGGGTTCACAAGAGACCCAGTACTTC.

With regard to this clone: The junction shows a germline mismatch at one end, possibly a read error. The rearrangement joins TRBV7-7 to TRBJ2-7; D may be TRBD1 or TRBD2 (5 bases each). Germline V CDR1 and CDR2: SSHAT, FNYEAQ (reference sequence). The CDR3 sequence is 13 residues long. CDR3 DNA: TGTGCTAGCAGCTCCGGGGCCTCCTACGAGCAGTACTTC. This translates into CASSSGASYEQYF.

V is TRBV27 and J is TRBJ2-6; tentatively, D is TRBD2 (5 bases). V was shortened by 2 bases and J by 0 bases, with 14 bases between the two germline ends. The CDR3 runs 18 residues. Germline CDR1 MNHEY, CDR2 SMNVEV (reference sequence). The CDR3 protein is CASSLKWWGDSGANVLTF. The CDR3 coding sequence is TGTGCCAGCAGTTTAAAGTGGTGGGGAGACTCTGGGGCCAACGTCCTGACTTTC.

The chain uses TRBV7-6 and TRBJ1-2; TRBD1 agrees at 9 bases. Germline V gene lookup returns CDR1 SGHVS and CDR2 FNYEAQ. The J segment lost 5 bases and the V segment lost 5 bases, leaving 12 bases of the junction unmatched. The CDR3 covers 16 residues. CDR3 loop: CASSPTPTGGIYGYTF. CDR3 sequence (DNA): TGTGCCAGCAGCCCCACTCCCACAGGGGGCATTTATGGCTACACCTTC.

This chain uses TRBV7-2 with TRBJ2-6; TRBD1 is a possible D gene (6 bases). Germline lookup yields CDR1 SGHTA and CDR2 FQGNSA. The CDR3 is 15 amino acids. V dropped 3 bases and J dropped 4 bases, with 10 bases sitting between them. The CDR3 DNA sequence: TGTGCCAGCAGCTTTACAGGGTTCGGGGCCAACGTCCTGACTTTC. Its protein is CASSFTGFGANVLTF.

J is TRBJ1-1 and V is TRBV5-1, with D possibly matching TRBD1 (6 bases). This CDR3 has 17 residues. CDR1 is SGHRS and CDR2 is YFSETQ in the germline V gene. Trimming pared 3 bases from V and 2 bases from J, leaving 20 bases between. This chain's CDR3 is CASSSNRGQTHNTEAFF. The CDR3, as DNA: TGCGCCAGCAGCTCCAATCGAGGACAGACCCATAACACTGAAGCTTTCTTT.

The chain carries TRBV7-2 and TRBJ1-2; 8 bases map to TRBD1. Germline trimming cut 7 bases from V and 2 bases from J; bases unmatched to any gene: 6. The CDR3 sequence is 14 residues long. Per the germline V gene, CDR1 is SGHTA and CDR2 is FQGNSA. CDR3 sequence: CASTSDRANYGYTF. In nucleotides, the CDR3 is TGTGCCAGCACCTCGGACAGGGCCAACTATGGCTACACCTTC.